Shown below are 22 T cell receptor beta chains from a single sample sequenced in a study of spatial heterogeneity in lung cancer. One entry per CDR3 protein, called by TCRdb with MiXCR from the 5' RACE reads. The sample shows approximately 25,000 distinct CDR3 sequences, more than 8% of them seen only once. These receptors are not linked to any known antigen. Noted time point: sample taken at primary tumor resection. Broader study findings: For expanded intratumoral alpha and beta TCRs, counts tracked tumor mutation counts.

Specimen: lung tumor tissue, collected at surgery. Receptor source: a male donor with early-stage non-small cell lung cancer.

This clonotype was recorded many times. V gene TRBV28 combines with J gene TRBJ1-5; 9 bases align to TRBD1. Germline CDR1 and CDR2: MDHEN and SYDVKM. After removal of 5 bases from V and 2 bases from J, the junction contained 7 bases not matched to a gene. CDR3 length: 16 residues. The CDR3 region has the DNA TGTGCCAGCAGTAGATGGGGACAGGGTCGCAATCAGCCCCAGCATTTT. Translating gives CASSRWGQGRNQPQHF.

On this clonotype: One end of the junction is discordant with germline, which a read error may explain. The chain uses TRBV29-1 and TRBJ2-5; D call uncertain. The CDR3 runs to 10 residues. Per the germline V gene, CDR1 is SQVTM and CDR2 is ANQGSEA. Written as DNA, the CDR3 is TGCAGCGTTGTGTCAGGACCGCTACACTTC. This sequence encodes CSVVSGPLHF. The full variable domain, with the rest looked up from reference TRBV29-1 and TRBJ2-5, is SAVISQKPSRDICQRGTSLTIQCQVDSQVTMMFWYRQQPGQSLTLIATANQGSEATYESGFVIDKFPISRPNLTFSTLTVSNMSPEDSSIYLCSVVSGPLHFGPGTRLLVL.

Only a few counts were recorded for this clonotype. The chain carries TRBV2 and TRBJ2-7; D possibly corresponds to TRBD1 (7 bases). Per germline, CDR1 SNHLY and CDR2 FYNNEI. CDR3 length equals 15 residues. Trimming shortened V by 4 bases and J by 0 bases, and 13 bases separated the two germline ends. This CDR3 is CASSVGGGGSYEQYF. In DNA, the CDR3 is TGTGCCAGCAGTGTCGGAGGGGGCGGCTCCTACGAGCAGTACTTC. Filled out from reference TRBV2 and TRBJ2-7, the complete variable domain reads EPEVTQTPSHQVTQMGQEVILRCVPISNHLYFYWYRQILGQKVEFLVSFYNNEISEKSEIFDDQFSVERPDGSNFTLKIRSTKLEDSAMYFCASSVGGGGSYEQYFGPGTRLTVT.

This clonotype was recorded a few times. The chain has TRBV2 and TRBJ2-5; D assignment may be TRBD1 or TRBD2 (5 bases each). Per germline, CDR1 SNHLY and CDR2 FYNNEI. V lost 2 bases and J lost 14, with 21 bases in between. This CDR3 has 14 amino acids. CDR3: CASSETRGTTRDYF. CDR3 bases: TGTGCCAGCAGTGAAACTAGAGGTACAACCAGGGACTACTTC. The variable domain in full, completed from reference TRBV2 and TRBJ2-5, reads EPEVTQTPSHQVTQMGQEVILRCVPISNHLYFYWYRQILGQKVEFLVSFYNNEISEKSEIFDDQFSVERPDGSNFTLKIRSTKLEDSAMYFCASSETRGTTRDYFGPGTRLLVL.

This clonotype has a count of ten or more. The genes are TRBV5-1 and TRBJ2-5; D might be TRBD1 (6 bases). Germline CDR1 reads SGHRS; CDR2 reads YFSETQ. The CDR3 is 13 residues long. Trimming took off 5 bases at V and 0 bases at J, with 8 bases between the two ends. The chain's CDR3 is CASRQGHQETQYF. CDR3 nucleotide sequence: TGCGCCAGCAGACAGGGTCACCAAGAGACCCAGTACTTC.

This clonotype has only a few counts. The genes are TRBV20-1 and TRBJ1-6; perhaps TRBD1 as D (5 bases). The V end lost 6 bases, the J end lost 11 bases, and 14 bases lay between the germline ends. Germline CDR1 and CDR2: DFQATT and SNEGSKA (reference sequence). CDR3 length equals 12 residues. In nucleotides, the CDR3 is TGCAGTGCCCGGCGCAGGGAGACACCCCTCCACTTT. Residues: CSARRRETPLHF.

This clonotype has at least ten counts. This sequence joins TRBV7-2 and TRBJ2-3, with a weak D call TRBD2 (6 bases). The CDR3 runs 16 residues. Germline V gene sequence: CDR1 SGHTA, CDR2 FQGNSA. V shed 1 base and J shed 1 base, with 12 bases lying between them. The CDR3 DNA reads TGTGCCAGCAGCTTAGTCTCGGGGGTGGGCACAGATACGCAGTATTTT. Translated: CASSLVSGVGTDTQYF.

The chain links TRBV25-1 to TRBJ1-2, with D possibly matching TRBD1 (5 bases). Trimming stripped 3 bases from V and 0 bases from J, with 17 bases between. Germline CDR1 and CDR2: MGHDK and SYGVNS. This CDR3 is 17 amino acids long. CDR3 coding DNA: TGTGCCAGCAGTGATCTAGGGACGGTGGGAACTAACTATGGCTACACCTTC. This sequence encodes CASSDLGTVGTNYGYTF.

The rearrangement joins TRBV7-3 to TRBJ2-2; no definite D call. In germline, CDR1 is SGHTA, CDR2 FQGTGA. This CDR3 is 13 amino acids long. Trimming removed 5 bases at V and 7 bases at J, with 11 bases between. CDR3 loop: CASSLRRYGELFF. The CDR3 DNA reads TGTGCCAGCAGCCTACGACGGTACGGGGAGCTGTTTTTT.

The genes are TRBV5-1 and TRBJ2-5; D is unresolved. V dropped 3 bases and J dropped 1 base, with 4 bases sitting between them. Germline V lookup: CDR1 SGHRS, CDR2 YFSETQ. This CDR3 has 12 amino acids. The DNA of the CDR3 is TGCGCCAGCAGCTATCCCCAAGAGACCCAGTACTTC. Translating gives CASSYPQETQYF.

This chain joins TRBV6-6 and TRBJ2-2; 11 bases match TRBD2. The CDR3 extends over 16 amino acids. The ends lost 6 bases at V and 4 bases at J; junction bases unmatched: 7. In germline, CDR1 is MNHNY, CDR2 SVGAGI (reference sequence). The CDR3 protein is CASRDASGGITGELFF. The DNA of the CDR3 is TGTGCCAGCAGAGACGCTAGCGGGGGGATCACCGGGGAGCTGTTTTTT.

This clonotype was seen ten or more times. The V call is TRBV2, the J call TRBJ2-2; no reliable D call. In germline, CDR1 is SNHLY, CDR2 FYNNEI. The CDR3 sequence is 10 residues long. V was clipped by 11 bases and J by 3 bases, with 4 bases between them. The CDR3 protein is CAGYTGELFF. The CDR3 region has the DNA TGTGCCGGCTACACCGGGGAGCTGTTTTTT.

This clonotype was seen many times. The chain combines TRBV5-1 with TRBJ2-3; D ambiguous. This CDR3 region has 14 residues. V lost 7 bases to trimming and J lost 0 bases, with 12 bases between them. Germline V gives CDR1 SGHRS, CDR2 YFSETQ. The CDR3 DNA reads TGCGCCAGCCGCCGGGCTATTAGCACAGATACGCAGTATTTT. It translates to CASRRAISTDTQYF.

This clonotype has at least ten counts. The rearrangement links TRBV6-5 to TRBJ1-6; 7 bases are a match to TRBD1. V lost 5 bases to trimming and J lost 6 bases; unmatched junction nucleotides: 7. The CDR3 is 15 residues long. Germline-derived CDR1 and CDR2 are MNHEY and SVGAGI. The CDR3 spells CASSRGTVSNSPLHF. The CDR3 DNA is TGTGCCAGCAGTCGCGGGACAGTTTCTAATTCACCCCTCCACTTT.

The CDR3 protein is CASSLSTDPRDTQYF. The CDR3 DNA reads as TGCGCCAGCAGCCTATCGACCGACCCAAGGGATACGCAGTATTTT. V gene TRBV5-1 combines with J gene TRBJ2-3; the D is unclear. Trimming stripped 4 bases from V and 6 bases from J, with 18 bases between. Per the germline V gene, CDR1 is SGHRS and CDR2 is YFSETQ. The CDR3 is 15 amino acids. Looking up the rest from reference TRBV5-1 and TRBJ2-3 gives the full variable domain: KAGVTQTPRYLIKTRGQQVTLSCSPISGHRSVSWYQQTPGQGLQFLFEYFSETQRNKGNFPGRFSGRQFSNSRSEMNVSTLELGDSALYLCASSLSTDPRDTQYFGPGTRLTVL.

Ten or more counts support this clonotype. The chain joins TRBV5-1 to TRBJ1-1; D remains ambiguous. The CDR3 runs to 16 residues. Deletions cut 4 bases from V and 1 base from J, with 17 bases between. Germline V gene lookup returns CDR1 SGHRS and CDR2 YFSETQ. The CDR3 DNA is TGCGCCAGCAGCCCCACCCCCACCCTTCCGAACACTGAAGCTTTCTTT. Translated: CASSPTPTLPNTEAFF.

In its sample, this clonotype was seen many times. The chain recombines TRBV3-1 with TRBJ1-2; D is uncertain. CDR1 and CDR2 (germline): LGHDT, YNNKEL (reference sequence). The CDR3 length is 13 residues. V gave up 5 bases and J gave up 2 bases, with 9 bases separating them. This chain's CDR3 is CASSKGRNYGYTF. CDR3 DNA: TGTGCCAGCAGCAAAGGTAGAAACTATGGCTACACCTTC.

The chain is built from TRBV10-3 and TRBJ2-7; TRBD1 agrees at 9 bases. Germline assignment: CDR1 ENHRY and CDR2 SYGVKD. The CDR3 has 14 amino acids. J lost 3 bases, V lost 6 bases, and 6 bases had no gene match. The CDR3 loop reads CAISSGTGHYEQYF. The CDR3 nucleotides are TGTGCCATCAGCTCCGGGACAGGGCACTACGAGCAGTACTTC.

The chain couples TRBV7-2 to TRBJ2-7; 10 bases match TRBD1. In germline, CDR1 is SGHTA, CDR2 FQGNSA. The ends lost 4 bases at V and 2 bases at J; junction bases unmatched: 11. The CDR3 sequence is 17 residues long. The CDR3 region is CASSSWIRDRGTYEQYF. The DNA for the CDR3 is TGTGCCAGCAGCTCCTGGATCCGGGACAGGGGTACCTACGAGCAGTACTTC.

This clonotype was seen a few times. This chain joins TRBV30 and TRBJ2-7; 8 bases are shared with TRBD2. CDR1 is GTSNPN and CDR2 is SVGIG in the germline V gene (reference sequence). With 0 bases clipped from V and 3 bases from J, the junction kept 4 bases outside the gene matches. The CDR3 contains 14 residues. CDR3 sequence: CAWSVGSGSYEQYF. The CDR3 DNA reads TGTGCCTGGAGTGTGGGGAGCGGGAGCTACGAGCAGTACTTC.

The table lists this clonotype with a few counts. The CDR3 is CASSLGVYAGQGRTDTQYF. The DNA for the CDR3 is TGTGCCAGCAGCTTAGGAGTTTACGCGGGACAGGGGCGCACAGATACGCAGTATTTT. The gene calls are TRBV11-3 and TRBJ2-3; TRBD1 aligns across 10 bases. Per the germline V gene, CDR1 is SGHNT and CDR2 is YENEEA. The V segment lost 1 base and the J segment 1 base; nucleotides outside the gene matches: 11. This CDR3 has 19 residues.

V and J are TRBV6-5 and TRBJ2-5; a weak D match, TRBD1 (6 bases). The CDR3 contains 13 residues. Between the trimmed V and J ends, which lost 7 bases and 4 bases, there was a span of 13 bases. Germline CDR1 and CDR2: MNHEY and SVGAGI. The CDR3 loop reads CASTVSGVETQYF. DNA of the CDR3: TGTGCCAGCACGGTTTCAGGGGTAGAGACCCAGTACTTC.